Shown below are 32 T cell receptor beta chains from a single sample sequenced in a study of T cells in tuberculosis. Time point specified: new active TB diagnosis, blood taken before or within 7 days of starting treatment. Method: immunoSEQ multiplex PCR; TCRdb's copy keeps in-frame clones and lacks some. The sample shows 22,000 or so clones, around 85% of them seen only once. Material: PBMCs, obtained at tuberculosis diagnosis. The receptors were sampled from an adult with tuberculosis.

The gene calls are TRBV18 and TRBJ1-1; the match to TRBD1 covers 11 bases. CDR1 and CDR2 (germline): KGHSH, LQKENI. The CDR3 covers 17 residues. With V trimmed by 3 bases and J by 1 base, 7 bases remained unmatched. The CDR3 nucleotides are TGTGCCAGCTCACCCCGCGGGACAGGGGGAGAGAACACTGAAGCTTTCTTT. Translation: CASSPRGTGGENTEAFF.

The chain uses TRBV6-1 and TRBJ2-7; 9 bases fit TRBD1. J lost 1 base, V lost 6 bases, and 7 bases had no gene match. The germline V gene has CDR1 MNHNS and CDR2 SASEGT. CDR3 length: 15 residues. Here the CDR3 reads CASRGTGTGSYEQYF. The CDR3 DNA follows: TGTGCCAGCAGAGGGACCGGGACAGGGTCCTACGAGCAGTACTTC.

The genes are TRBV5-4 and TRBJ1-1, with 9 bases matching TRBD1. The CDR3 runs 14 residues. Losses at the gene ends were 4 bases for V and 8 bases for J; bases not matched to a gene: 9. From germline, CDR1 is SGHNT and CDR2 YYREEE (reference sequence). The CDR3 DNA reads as TGTGCCAGCAGCCTGGGACGCGGGACAGGGGAAGCTTTCTTT. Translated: CASSLGRGTGEAFF.

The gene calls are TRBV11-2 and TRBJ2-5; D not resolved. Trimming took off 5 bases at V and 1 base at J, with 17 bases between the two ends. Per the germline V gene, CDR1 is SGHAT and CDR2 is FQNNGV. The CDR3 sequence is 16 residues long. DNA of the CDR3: TGTGCCAGCAGCCCCCGCCCCCTGACGGGCCAAGAGACCCAGTACTTC. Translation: CASSPRPLTGQETQYF.

The CDR3 DNA reads TGCGCCAGCAGTGACGGCACTGAAGCTTTCTTT. The encoded protein is CASSDGTEAFF. The gene calls are TRBV10-1 and TRBJ1-1; D is unclear. The CDR3 has 11 residues. CDR1 is WNHNN and CDR2 is SYGVQD in the germline V gene (reference sequence). With 3 bases removed from V and 4 bases from J, the gap between germline ends came to 3 bases.

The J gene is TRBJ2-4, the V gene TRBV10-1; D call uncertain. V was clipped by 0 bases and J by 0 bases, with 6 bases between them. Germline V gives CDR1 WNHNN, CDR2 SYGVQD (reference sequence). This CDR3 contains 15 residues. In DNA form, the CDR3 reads TGCGCCAGCAGTGAGTCGCAGGAAGCCAAAAACATTCAGTACTTC. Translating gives CASSESQEAKNIQYF.

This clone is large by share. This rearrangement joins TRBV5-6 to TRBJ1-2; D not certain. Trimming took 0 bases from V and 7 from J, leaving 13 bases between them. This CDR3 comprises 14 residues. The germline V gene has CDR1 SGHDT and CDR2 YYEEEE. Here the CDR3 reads CASSLDGSAFGYTF. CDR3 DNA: TGTGCCAGCAGCTTGGACGGCAGCGCGTTTGGCTACACCTTC.

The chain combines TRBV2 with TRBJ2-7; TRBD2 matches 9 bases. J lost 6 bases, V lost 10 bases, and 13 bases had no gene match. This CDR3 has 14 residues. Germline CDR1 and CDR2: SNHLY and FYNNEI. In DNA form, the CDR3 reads TGTGCCACGAGGGAAGGGAGCGGGAGGACCGAGCAGTACTTC. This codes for CATREGSGRTEQYF.

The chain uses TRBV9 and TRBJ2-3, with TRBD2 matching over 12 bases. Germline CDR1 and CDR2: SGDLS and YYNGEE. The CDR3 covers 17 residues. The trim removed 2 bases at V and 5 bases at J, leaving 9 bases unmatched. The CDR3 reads CASSVVGLAGLIDTQYF. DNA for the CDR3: TGTGCCAGCAGCGTCGTCGGACTAGCGGGGCTTATAGATACGCAGTATTTT. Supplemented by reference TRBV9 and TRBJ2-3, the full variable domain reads DSGVTQTPKHLITATGQRVTLRCSPRSGDLSVYWYQQSLDQGLQFLIQYYNGEERAKGNILERFSAQQFPDLHSELNLSSLELGDSALYFCASSVVGLAGLIDTQYFGPGTRLTVL.

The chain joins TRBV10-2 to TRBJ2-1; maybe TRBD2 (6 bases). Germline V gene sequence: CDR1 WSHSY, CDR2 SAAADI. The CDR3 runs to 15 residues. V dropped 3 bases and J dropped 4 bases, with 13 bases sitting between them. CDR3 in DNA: TGCGCCAGCAGTGATGGCGGGGACCTATACAATGAGCAGTTCTTC. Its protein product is CASSDGGDLYNEQFF.

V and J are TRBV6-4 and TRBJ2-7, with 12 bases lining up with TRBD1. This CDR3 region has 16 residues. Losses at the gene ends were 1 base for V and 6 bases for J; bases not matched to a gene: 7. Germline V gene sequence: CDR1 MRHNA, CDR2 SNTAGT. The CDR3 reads CASSDFTGTGGAEQYF. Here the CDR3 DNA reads TGTGCCAGCAGTGACTTTACCGGGACAGGGGGCGCCGAGCAGTACTTC.

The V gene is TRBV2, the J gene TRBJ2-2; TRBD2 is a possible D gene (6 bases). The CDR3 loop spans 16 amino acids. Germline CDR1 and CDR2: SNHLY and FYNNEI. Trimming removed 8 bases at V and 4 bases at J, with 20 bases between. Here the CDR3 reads CASVEEVGGFTGELFF. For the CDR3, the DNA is TGTGCCAGCGTCGAGGAGGTCGGGGGTTTCACCGGGGAGCTGTTTTTT.

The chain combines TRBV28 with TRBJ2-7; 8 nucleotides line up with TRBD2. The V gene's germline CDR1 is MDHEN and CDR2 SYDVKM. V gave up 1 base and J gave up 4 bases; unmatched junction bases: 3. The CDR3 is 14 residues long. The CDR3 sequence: CASSLSSGGYEQYF. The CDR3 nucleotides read TGTGCCAGCAGTTTATCTTCGGGAGGGTACGAGCAGTACTTC. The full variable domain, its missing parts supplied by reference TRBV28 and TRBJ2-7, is DVKVTQSSRYLVKRTGEKVFLECVQDMDHENMFWYRQDPGLGLRLIYFSYDVKMKEKGDIPEGYSVSREKKERFSLILESASTNQTSMYLCASSLSSGGYEQYFGPGTRLTVT.

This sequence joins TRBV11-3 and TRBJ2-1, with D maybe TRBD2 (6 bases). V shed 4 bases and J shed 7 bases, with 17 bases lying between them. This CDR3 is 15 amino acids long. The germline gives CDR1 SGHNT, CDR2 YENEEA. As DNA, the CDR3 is TGTGCCAGCAGCTCAGAGGGGAAAAGCGGGAATGAGCAGTTCTTC. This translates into CASSSEGKSGNEQFF.

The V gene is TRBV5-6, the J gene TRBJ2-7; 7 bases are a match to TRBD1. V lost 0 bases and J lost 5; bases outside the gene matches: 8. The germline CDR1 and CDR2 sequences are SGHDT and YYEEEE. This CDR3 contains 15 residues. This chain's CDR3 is CASSLAGTEGHEQYF. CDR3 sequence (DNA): TGTGCCAGCAGCTTGGCCGGGACAGAGGGCCACGAGCAGTACTTC.

The CDR3 loop reads CASSSQTGKGHNEQFF. DNA for the CDR3: TGTGCCAGCAGCTCCCAGACAGGGAAGGGACACAATGAGCAGTTCTTC. The chain carries TRBV5-4 and TRBJ2-1; TRBD1 agrees at 7 bases. Germline trimming cut 3 bases from V and 5 bases from J; bases unmatched to any gene: 11. The CDR3 runs 16 residues. Germline loops: CDR1 SGHNT, CDR2 YYREEE (reference sequence).

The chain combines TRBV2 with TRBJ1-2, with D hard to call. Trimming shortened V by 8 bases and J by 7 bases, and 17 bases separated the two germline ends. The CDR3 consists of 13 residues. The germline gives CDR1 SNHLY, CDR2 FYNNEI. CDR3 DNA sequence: TGTGCCAGCGGAGTAAAGCCGGAGGGTGGCTACACCTTC. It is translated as CASGVKPEGGYTF.

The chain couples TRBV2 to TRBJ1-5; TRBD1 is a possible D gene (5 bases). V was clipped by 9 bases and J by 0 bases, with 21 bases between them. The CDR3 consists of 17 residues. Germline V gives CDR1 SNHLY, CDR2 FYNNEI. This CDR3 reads CASTQRGGSYSNQPQHF. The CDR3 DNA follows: TGTGCCAGTACTCAACGCGGGGGGTCTTATAGCAATCAGCCCCAGCATTTT.

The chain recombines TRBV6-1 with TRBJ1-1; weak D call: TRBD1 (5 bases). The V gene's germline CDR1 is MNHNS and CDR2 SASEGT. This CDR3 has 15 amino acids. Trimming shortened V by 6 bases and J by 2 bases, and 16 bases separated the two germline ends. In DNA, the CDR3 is TGTGCCAGCAGGGGGAGGGCAGGGTTTAACACTGAAGCTTTCTTT. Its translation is CASRGRAGFNTEAFF.

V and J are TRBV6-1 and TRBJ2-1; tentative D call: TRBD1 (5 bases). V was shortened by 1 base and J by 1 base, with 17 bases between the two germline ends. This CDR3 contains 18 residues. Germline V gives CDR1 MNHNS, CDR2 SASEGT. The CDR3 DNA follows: TGTGCCAGCAGTGAAGTTTTAGGGGTCGGTTCATCCTACAATGAGCAGTTCTTC. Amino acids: CASSEVLGVGSSYNEQFF.

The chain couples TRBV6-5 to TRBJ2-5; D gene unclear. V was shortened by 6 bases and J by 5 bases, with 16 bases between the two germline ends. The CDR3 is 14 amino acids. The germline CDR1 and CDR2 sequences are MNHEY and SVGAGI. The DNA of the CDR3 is TGTGCCAGCAGACCAGGCAGACGTGTGGAGACCCAGTACTTC. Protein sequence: CASRPGRRVETQYF.

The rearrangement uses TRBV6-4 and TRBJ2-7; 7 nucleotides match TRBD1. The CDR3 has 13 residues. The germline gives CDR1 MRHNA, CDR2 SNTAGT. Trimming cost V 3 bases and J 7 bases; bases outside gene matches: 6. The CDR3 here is CASSETGYGEQYF. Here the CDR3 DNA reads TGTGCCAGCAGTGAGACAGGGTATGGGGAGCAGTACTTC.

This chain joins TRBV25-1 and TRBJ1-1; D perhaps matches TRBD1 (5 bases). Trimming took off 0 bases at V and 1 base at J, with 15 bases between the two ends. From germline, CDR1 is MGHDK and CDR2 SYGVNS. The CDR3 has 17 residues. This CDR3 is CASSEYRRDLPNTEAFF. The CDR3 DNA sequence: TGTGCCAGCAGTGAATATCGGAGGGACCTCCCGAACACTGAAGCTTTCTTT.

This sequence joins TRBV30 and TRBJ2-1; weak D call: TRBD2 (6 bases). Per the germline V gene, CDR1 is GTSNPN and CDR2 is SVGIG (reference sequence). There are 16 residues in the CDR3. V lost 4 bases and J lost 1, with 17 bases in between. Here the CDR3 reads CAWTGWEAGSYNEQFF. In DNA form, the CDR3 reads TGTGCCTGGACTGGGTGGGAGGCTGGGTCCTACAATGAGCAGTTCTTC.

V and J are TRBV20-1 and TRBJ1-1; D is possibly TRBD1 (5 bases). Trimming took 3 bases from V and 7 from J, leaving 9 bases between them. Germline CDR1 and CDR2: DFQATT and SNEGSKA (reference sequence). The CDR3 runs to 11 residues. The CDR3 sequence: CSASGGIEAFF. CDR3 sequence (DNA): TGCAGTGCTAGTGGGGGGATTGAAGCTTTCTTT.

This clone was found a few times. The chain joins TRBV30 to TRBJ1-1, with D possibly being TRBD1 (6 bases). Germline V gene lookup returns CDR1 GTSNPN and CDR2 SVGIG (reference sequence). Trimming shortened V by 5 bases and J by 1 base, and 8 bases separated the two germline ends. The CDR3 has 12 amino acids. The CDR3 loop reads CAWAQGNTEAFF. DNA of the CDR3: TGTGCCTGGGCACAGGGGAACACTGAAGCTTTCTTT.

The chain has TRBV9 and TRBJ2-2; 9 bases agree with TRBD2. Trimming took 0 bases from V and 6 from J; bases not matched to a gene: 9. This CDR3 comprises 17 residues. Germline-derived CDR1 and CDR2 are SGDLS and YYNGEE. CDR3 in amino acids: CASSVAGASGNPGELFF. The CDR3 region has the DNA TGTGCCAGCAGCGTAGCTGGGGCTAGCGGGAATCCCGGGGAGCTGTTTTTT. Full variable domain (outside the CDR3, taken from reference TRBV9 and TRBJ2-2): DSGVTQTPKHLITATGQRVTLRCSPRSGDLSVYWYQQSLDQGLQFLIQYYNGEERAKGNILERFSAQQFPDLHSELNLSSLELGDSALYFCASSVAGASGNPGELFFGEGSRLTVL.

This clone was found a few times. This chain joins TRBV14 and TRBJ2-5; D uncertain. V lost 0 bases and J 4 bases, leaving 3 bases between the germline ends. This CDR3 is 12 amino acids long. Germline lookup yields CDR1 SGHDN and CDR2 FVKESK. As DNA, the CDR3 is TGTGCCAGCAGCCAAGAGAGAGAGACCCAGTACTTC. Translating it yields CASSQERETQYF.

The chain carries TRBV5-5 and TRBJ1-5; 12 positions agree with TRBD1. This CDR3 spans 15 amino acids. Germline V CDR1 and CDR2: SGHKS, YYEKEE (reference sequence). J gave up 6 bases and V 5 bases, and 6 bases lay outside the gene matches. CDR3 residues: CASRPGQGAGQPQHF. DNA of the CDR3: TGTGCCAGCAGGCCGGGACAGGGGGCGGGTCAGCCCCAGCATTTT.

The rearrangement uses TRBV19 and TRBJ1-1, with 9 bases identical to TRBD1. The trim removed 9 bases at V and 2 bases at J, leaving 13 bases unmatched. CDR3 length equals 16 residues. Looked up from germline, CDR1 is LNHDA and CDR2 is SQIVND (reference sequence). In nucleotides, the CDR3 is TGTGCCAGCCGTTTGTCCGGGACAGGGCTAAACACTGAAGCTTTCTTT. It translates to CASRLSGTGLNTEAFF.

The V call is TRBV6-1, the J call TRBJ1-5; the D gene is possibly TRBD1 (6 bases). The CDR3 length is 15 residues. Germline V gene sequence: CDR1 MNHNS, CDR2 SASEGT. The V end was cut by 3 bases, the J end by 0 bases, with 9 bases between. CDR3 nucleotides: TGTGCCAGCAGTGATTGGACAGATAGCAATCAGCCCCAGCATTTT. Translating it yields CASSDWTDSNQPQHF.

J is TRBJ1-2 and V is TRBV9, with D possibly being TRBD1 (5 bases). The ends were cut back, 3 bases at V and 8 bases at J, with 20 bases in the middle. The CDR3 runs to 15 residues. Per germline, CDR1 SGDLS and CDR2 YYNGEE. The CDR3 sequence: CASSAGPGVVWGYTF. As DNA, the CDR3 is TGTGCCAGCAGCGCAGGTCCGGGGGTTGTCTGGGGCTACACCTTC.